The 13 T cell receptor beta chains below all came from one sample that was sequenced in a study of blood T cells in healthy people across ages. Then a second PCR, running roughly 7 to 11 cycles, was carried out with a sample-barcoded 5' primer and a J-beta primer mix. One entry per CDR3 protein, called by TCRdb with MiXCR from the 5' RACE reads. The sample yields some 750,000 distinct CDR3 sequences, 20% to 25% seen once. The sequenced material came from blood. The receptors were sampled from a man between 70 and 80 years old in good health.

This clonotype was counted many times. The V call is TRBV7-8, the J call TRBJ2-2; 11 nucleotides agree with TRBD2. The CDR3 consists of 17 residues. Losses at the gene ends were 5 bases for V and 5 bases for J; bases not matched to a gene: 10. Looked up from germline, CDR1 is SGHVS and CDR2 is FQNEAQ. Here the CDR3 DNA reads TGTGCCAGCAGCCAATTCGTTAGCGGGGGGGCAACCGGGGAGCTGTTTTTT. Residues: CASSQFVSGGATGELFF. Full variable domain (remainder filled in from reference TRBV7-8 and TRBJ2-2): GAGVSQSPRYKVAKRGQDVALRCDPISGHVSLFWYQQALGQGPEFLTYFQNEAQLDKSGLPSDRFFAERPEGSVSTLKIQRTQQEDSAVYLCASSQFVSGGATGELFFGEGSRLTVL.

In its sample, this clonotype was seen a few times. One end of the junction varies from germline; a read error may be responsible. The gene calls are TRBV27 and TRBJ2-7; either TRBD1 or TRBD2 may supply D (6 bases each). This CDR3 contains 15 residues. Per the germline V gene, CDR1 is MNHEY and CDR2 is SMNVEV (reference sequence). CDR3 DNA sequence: TGTGCCAGCAGTCCCCTACGCGACCCGAGGAGGGGGGTGTTCTTC. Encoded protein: CASSPLRDPRRGVFF.

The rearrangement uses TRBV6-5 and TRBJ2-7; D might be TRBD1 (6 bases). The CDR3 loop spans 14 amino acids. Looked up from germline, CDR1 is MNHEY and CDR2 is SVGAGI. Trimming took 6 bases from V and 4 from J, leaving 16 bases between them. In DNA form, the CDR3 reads TGTGCCAGCAGCTCTTCCGACAGGCTATACGAGCAGTACGTC. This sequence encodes CASSSSDRLYEQYV.

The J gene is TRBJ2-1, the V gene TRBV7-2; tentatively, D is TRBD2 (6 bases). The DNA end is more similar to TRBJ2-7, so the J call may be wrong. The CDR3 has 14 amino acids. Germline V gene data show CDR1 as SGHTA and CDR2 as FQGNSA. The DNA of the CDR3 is TGTGCCAGCAGCCTCCGGGACTCCCTATACGAGCAGTACTTC. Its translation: CASSLRDSLYEQYF.

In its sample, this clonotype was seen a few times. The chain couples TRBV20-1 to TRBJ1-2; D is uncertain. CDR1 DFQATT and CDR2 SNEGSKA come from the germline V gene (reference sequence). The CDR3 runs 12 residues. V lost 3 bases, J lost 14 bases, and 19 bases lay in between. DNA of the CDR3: TGCAGTGCTAGCGGGTGGGCTGGGGAATGGACCTTC. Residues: CSASGWAGEWTF.

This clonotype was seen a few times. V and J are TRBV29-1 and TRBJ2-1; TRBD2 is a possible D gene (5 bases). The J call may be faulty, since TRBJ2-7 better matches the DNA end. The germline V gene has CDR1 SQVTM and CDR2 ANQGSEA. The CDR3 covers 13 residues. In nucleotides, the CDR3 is TGCAGCGTTGGCGGGCAGGCCAGCCACGAGCAGTACTTC. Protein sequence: CSVGGQASHEQYF.

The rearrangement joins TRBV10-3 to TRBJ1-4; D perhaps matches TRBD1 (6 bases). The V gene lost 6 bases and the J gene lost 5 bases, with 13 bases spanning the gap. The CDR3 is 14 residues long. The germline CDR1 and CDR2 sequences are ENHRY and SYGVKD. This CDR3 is CAISPGATNEKLFF. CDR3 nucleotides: TGTGCCATCAGCCCGGGGGCCACGAATGAAAAACTGTTTTTT.

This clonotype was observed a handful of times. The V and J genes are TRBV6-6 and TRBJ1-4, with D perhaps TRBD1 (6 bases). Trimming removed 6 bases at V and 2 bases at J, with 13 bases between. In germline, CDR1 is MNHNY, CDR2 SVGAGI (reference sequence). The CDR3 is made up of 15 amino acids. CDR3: CASRDRRGTNEKLFF. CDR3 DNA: TGTGCCAGCAGAGATAGAAGGGGGACTAATGAAAAACTGTTTTTT.

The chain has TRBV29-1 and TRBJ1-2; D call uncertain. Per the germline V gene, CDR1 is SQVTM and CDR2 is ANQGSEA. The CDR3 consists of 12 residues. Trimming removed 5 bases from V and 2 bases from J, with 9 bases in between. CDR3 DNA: TGCAGCGTTAGGGAGGAGAACTATGGCTACACCTTC. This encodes CSVREENYGYTF.

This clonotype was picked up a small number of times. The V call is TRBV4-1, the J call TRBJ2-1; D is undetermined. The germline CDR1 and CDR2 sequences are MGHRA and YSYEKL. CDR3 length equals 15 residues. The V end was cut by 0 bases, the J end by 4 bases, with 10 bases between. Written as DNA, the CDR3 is TGCGCCAGCAGCCAAGAAGGAACAGAGTACAATGAGCAGTTCTTC. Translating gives CASSQEGTEYNEQFF.

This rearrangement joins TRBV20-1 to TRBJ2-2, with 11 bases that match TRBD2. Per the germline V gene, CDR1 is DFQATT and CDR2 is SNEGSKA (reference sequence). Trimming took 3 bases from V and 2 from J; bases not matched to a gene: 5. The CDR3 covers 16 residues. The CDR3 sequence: CSARASGRPNTGELFF. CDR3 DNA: TGCAGTGCTAGGGCTAGCGGGAGGCCCAACACCGGGGAGCTGTTTTTT.

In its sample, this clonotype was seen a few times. The CDR3 loop is CSVDGLRDTENTEAFF. CDR3 coding DNA: TGCAGCGTTGATGGCTTAAGGGACACAGAAAACACTGAAGCTTTCTTT. The rearrangement uses TRBV29-1 and TRBJ1-1, with TRBD1 as a possible D gene (6 bases). The CDR3 sequence is 16 residues long. Germline CDR1 SQVTM, CDR2 ANQGSEA. V lost 3 bases to trimming and J lost 2 bases, with 19 bases between them.

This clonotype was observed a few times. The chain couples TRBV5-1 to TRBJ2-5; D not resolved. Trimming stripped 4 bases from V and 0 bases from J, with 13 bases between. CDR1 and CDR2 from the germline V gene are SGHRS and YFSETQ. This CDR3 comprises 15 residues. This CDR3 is CASSPFRLHQETQYF. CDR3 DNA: TGCGCCAGCAGCCCCTTCCGACTGCACCAAGAGACCCAGTACTTC.